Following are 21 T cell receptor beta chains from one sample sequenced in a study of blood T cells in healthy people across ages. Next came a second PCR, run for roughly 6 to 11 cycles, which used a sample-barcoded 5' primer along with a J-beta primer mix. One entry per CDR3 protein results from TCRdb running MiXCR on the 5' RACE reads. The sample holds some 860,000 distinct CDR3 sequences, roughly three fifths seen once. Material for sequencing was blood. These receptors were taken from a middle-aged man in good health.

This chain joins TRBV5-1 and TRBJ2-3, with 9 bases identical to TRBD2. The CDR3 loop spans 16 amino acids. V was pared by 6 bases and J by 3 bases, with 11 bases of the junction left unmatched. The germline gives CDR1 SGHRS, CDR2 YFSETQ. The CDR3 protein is CASNKVSGGNTDTQYF. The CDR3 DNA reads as TGCGCCAGCAACAAGGTCAGCGGGGGGAATACAGATACGCAGTATTTT.

CDR3 DNA sequence: TGTGCCAGCAGCTTCCGGGGTGAGAGCAATCAGCCCCAGCATTTT. The encoded protein is CASSFRGESNQPQHF. The chain has TRBV7-3 and TRBJ1-5; D gene ambiguous. The CDR3 extends over 15 amino acids. In germline, CDR1 is SGHTA, CDR2 FQGTGA. The V and J ends lost 3 bases and 1 base respectively, with 10 bases between them.

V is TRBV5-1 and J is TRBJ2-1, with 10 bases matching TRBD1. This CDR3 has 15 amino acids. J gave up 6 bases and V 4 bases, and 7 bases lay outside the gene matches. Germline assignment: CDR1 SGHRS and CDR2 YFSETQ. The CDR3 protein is CASSPNGQGGNEQFF. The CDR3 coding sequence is TGCGCCAGCAGCCCAAACGGACAGGGGGGCAATGAGCAGTTCTTC.

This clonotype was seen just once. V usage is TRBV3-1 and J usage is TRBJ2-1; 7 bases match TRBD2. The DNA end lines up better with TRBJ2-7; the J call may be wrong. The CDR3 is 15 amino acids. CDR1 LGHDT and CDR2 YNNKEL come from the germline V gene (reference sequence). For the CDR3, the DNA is TGTGCCAGCAGCCGGCGGGAGCTTGCATACAATGAGCAGTACTTC. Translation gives CASSRRELAYNEQYF.

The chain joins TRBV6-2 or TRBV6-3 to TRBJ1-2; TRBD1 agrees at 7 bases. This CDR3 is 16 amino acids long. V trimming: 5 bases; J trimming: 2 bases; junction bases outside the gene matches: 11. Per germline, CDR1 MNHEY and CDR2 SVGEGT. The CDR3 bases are TGTGCCAGCAGTCAGCTCGGGACAGCCGCCAACTATGGCTACACCTTC. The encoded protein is CASSQLGTAANYGYTF.

CDR3 nucleotides: TGCAGTGCTAGAGATAGAGGGGGTCAGGTGAACACTGAAGCTTTCTTT. It translates to CSARDRGGQVNTEAFF. The chain carries TRBV20-1 and TRBJ1-1; a weak D match, TRBD1 (6 bases). CDR1 is DFQATT, CDR2 SNEGSKA, per germline (reference sequence). The CDR3 runs to 16 residues. Trimming pared 0 bases from V and 0 bases from J, leaving 14 bases between.

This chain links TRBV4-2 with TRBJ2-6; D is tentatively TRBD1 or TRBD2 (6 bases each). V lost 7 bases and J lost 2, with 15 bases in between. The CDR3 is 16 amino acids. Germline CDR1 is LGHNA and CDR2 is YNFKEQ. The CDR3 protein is CASTRRGAAGANVLTF. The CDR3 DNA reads TGTGCCAGCACCCGAAGGGGGGCCGCTGGGGCCAACGTCCTGACTTTC.

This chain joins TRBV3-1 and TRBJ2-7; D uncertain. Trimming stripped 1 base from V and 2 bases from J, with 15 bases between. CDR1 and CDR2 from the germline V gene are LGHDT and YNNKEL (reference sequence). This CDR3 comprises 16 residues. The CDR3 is CASSQGVRQVAYEQYF. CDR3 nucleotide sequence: TGTGCCAGCAGCCAAGGGGTCCGCCAGGTTGCCTACGAGCAGTACTTC.

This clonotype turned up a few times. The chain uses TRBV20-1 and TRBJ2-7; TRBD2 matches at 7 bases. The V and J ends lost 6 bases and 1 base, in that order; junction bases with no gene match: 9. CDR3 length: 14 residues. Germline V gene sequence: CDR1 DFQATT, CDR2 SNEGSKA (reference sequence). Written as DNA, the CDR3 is TGCAGTGCCGATGGGGCTAGCGGATCCTACGAGCAGTACTTC. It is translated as CSADGASGSYEQYF.

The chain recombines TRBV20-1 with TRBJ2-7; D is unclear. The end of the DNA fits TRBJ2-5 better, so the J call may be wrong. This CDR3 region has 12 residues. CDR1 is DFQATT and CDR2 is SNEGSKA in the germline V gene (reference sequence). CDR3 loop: CSARHKRETQYF. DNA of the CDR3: TGCAGTGCTAGGCACAAGAGGGAGACCCAGTACTTC.

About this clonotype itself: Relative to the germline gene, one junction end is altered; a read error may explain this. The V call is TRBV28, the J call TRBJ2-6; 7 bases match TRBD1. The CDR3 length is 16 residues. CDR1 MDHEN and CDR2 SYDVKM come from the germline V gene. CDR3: CASRWDRSSGANVQTF. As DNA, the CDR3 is TGTGCCAGCAGATGGGACAGAAGCTCTGGGGCCAACGTCCAGACTTTC.

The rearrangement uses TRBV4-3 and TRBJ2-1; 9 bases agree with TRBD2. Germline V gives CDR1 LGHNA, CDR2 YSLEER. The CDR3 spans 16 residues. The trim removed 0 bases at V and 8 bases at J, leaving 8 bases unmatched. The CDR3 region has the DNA TGCGCCAGCAGCCAAGATTGGCGGGGGGGAGTGGATGAGCAGTTCTTC. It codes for CASSQDWRGGVDEQFF.

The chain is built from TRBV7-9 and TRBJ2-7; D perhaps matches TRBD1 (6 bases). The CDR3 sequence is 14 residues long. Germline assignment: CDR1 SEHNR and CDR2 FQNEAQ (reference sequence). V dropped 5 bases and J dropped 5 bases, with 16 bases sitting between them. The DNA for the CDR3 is TGTGCCAGCAGCCACGGAAGGGGGTACGACGAGCAGTACTTC. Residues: CASSHGRGYDEQYF.

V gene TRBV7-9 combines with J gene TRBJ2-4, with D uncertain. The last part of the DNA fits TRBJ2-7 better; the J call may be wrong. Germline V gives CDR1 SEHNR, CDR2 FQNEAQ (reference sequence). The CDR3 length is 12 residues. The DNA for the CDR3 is TGTGCCAGCAGCTCCGGGTGGGACGAGCAGTACTTC. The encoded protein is CASSSGWDEQYF.

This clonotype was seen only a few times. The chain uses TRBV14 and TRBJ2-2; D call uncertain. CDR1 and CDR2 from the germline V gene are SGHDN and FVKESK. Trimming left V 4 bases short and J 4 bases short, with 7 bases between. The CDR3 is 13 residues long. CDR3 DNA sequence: TGTGCCAGCAGCCGAGTGGTCACCGGGGAGCTGTTTTTT. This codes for CASSRVVTGELFF.

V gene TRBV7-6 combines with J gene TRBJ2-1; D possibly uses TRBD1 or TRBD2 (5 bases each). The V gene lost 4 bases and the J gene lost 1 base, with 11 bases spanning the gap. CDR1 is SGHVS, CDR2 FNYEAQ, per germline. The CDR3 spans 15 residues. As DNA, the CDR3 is TGTGCCAGCAGCTCAGATGGGGGATCCTACAATGAGCAGTTCTTC. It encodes CASSSDGGSYNEQFF.

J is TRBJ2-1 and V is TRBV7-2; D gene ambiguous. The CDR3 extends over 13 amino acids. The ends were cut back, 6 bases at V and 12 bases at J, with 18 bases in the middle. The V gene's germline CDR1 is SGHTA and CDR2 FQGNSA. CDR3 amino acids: CASRLPPRDGQFF. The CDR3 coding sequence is TGTGCCAGCAGGTTACCCCCTAGGGATGGGCAGTTCTTC.

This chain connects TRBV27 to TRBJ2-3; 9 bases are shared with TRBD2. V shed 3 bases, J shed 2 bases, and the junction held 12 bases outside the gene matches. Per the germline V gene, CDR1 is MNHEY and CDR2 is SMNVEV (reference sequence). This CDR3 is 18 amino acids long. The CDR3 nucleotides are TGTGCCAGCAGTTTCCTCGCAGCAGCGGGAGGACCCACAGATACGCAGTATTTT. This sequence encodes CASSFLAAAGGPTDTQYF.

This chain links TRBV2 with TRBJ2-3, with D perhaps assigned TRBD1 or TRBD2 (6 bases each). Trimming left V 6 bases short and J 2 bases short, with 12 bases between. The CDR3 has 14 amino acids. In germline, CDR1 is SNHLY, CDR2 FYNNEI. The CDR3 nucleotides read TGTGCCAGCAGGCTTGGGGGGCTCACAGATACGCAGTATTTT. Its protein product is CASRLGGLTDTQYF.

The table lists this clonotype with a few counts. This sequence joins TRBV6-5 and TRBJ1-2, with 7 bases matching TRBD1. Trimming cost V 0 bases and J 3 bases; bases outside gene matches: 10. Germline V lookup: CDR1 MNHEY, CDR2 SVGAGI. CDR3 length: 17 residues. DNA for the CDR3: TGTGCCAGCAGTTACTCGAGGAGGGGGCGGGGTGACTATGGCTACACCTTC. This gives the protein CASSYSRRGRGDYGYTF.

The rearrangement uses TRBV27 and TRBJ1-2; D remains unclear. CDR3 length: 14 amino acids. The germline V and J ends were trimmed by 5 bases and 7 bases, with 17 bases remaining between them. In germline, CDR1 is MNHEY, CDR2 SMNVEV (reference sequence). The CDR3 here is CASSPRTTASGYTF. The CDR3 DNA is TGTGCCAGCAGTCCAAGGACTACAGCGAGTGGCTACACCTTC.